This is a list of T cell receptor beta chains from one sample in a study of cytomegalovirus exposure and HLA in healthy donors. The assay was immunoSEQ multiplex PCR, and TCRdb's table has in-frame clones only and misses some. The table shows roughly 200,000 clones, with around nine tenths occurring only once. The sequencing sample was made of PBMCs. All receptors come from a man aged 25-40 years in good health and CMV-seropositive. The CDR3 runs from the conserved cysteine through the conserved F or W. The D gene is left open where the match is weak. The size field is filled for only some rows; it gives once, few, many or a size class.

TRBV20-1	few	.	TRBJ2-5	TGCAGTGCTACAGAAGAGACCCAGTACTTC	CSATEETQYF
TRBV27	.	.	TRBJ2-5	TGTGCCAGCAGTTTTTCGGGGGAAGAGACCCAGTACTTC	CASSFSGEETQYF
TRBV5-1	.	.	TRBJ1-1	TGCGCCAGCAGCACCAACGTGAAGGGGACGGGGACTGAAGCTTTCTTT	CASSTNVKGTGTEAFF
TRBV10-3	.	.	TRBJ2-7	TGTGCCATCTCACAAGTGGGGTTGAACGAGCAGTACTTC	CAISQVGLNEQYF
TRBV2	.	TRBD1	TRBJ2-7	TGTGCCAGCAGCGTACAGGGGGCGGGCTACGAGCAGTACTTC	CASSVQGAGYEQYF
TRBV19	once	.	TRBJ2-1	TGTGCCAGTCTCCCGGGTGGTAGCGGAAACTACAATGAGCAGTTCTTC	CASLPGGSGNYNEQFF
TRBV6-5	.	TRBD2	TRBJ2-2	TGTGCCAGCACCGCGCGGGGGGTCACCGGGGAGCTGTTTTTT	CASTARGVTGELFF
TRBV10-3	.	.	TRBJ1-5	TGTGCCATCAGTGATACGGACCCTTACAATCAGCCCCAGCATTTT	CAISDTDPYNQPQHF
TRBV4-1	.	.	TRBJ2-1	TGCGCCAGCAGCCAAGATCTTGGACGGGTCCCCCCTTATAATGAGCAGTTCTTC	CASSQDLGRVPPYNEQFF
TRBV7-3	once	.	TRBJ1-2	TGTGCCAGCAGCCTAGAGGCCGGCATAGCAGGGCGGGCCTATGGCTACACCTTC	CASSLEAGIAGRAYGYTF
TRBV28	.	TRBD1	TRBJ2-1	TGTGCCAGCAGTTCCCGGACAGGAAGTTCCTACAATGAGCAGTTCTTC	CASSSRTGSSYNEQFF
TRBV11-1	once	TRBD2	TRBJ2-7	TGTGCCAGCAGGAGGATGGGGACTAGCGGGAGTGTGGCCTACGAGCAGTACTTC	CASRRMGTSGSVAYEQYF
TRBV15	once	.	TRBJ2-7	TGTGCCACCAGCAGAGATCGATCAGCCGTCGAGCAGTACTTC	CATSRDRSAVEQYF
TRBV5-1	once	.	TRBJ2-7	TGCGCCAGCAGCCCACAGGGACTCGACTACGAGCAGTACTTC	CASSPQGLDYEQYF
TRBV7-8	.	TRBD2	TRBJ2-7	TGTGCCAGCAGTCAGCGGGGTAGCTCCTACGAGCAGTACTTC	CASSQRGSSYEQYF
TRBV19	.	.	TRBJ2-1	TGTGCCAGTAGTATAAGGATCACGGGCGGGGCCAATGAGCAGTTCTTC	CASSIRITGGANEQFF
TRBV9	.	.	TRBJ1-1	TGTGCCAGCAGCCACGAAGGCCGGGTCACTGAAGCTTTCTTT	CASSHEGRVTEAFF
TRBV27	.	.	TRBJ2-1	TGTGCCGTGGCGAGCTCCTACAATGAGCAGTTCTTC	CAVASSYNEQFF
TRBV7-9	once	TRBD2	TRBJ2-1	TGTGCCAGCAGCCAGGGACTAGCGGGAGGAAGGGACAATGAGCAGTTCTTC	CASSQGLAGGRDNEQFF
TRBV4-3	.	.	TRBJ2-7	TGCGCCAGCAGCCAAGATCGCACTTTCTACGAGCAGTACTTC	CASSQDRTFYEQYF
TRBV6-5	.	TRBD2	TRBJ2-1	TGTGCCACCTCCCCACATAGCGGGAGGAATGAGCAGTTCTTC	CATSPHSGRNEQFF
TRBV21-1	.	.	TRBJ1-1	TGTGCCAGCAGCAAAGAGGAGAGGAACACTGAAGCTTTCTTT	CASSKEERNTEAFF
TRBV28	.	TRBD1	TRBJ1-1	TGTGCCAGCAGTCCCGGGACAGTACAGGCTTTCTTT	CASSPGTVQAFF
TRBV25-1	.	.	TRBJ1-1	TGTGCCAGCAGTAGCTTCCGGGACACCATGAACACTGAAGCTTTCTTT	CASSSFRDTMNTEAFF
TRBV7-6	.	.	TRBJ1-4	TGTGCCAGCAGCACACAAGCCTTTGCAACTAATGAAAAACTGTTTTTT	CASSTQAFATNEKLFF
TRBV6-5	.	TRBD2	TRBJ2-5	TGTGCCAGCGCGGGCGGGAGGGCGGAGACCCAGTACTTC	CASAGGRAETQYF
TRBV25-1	.	TRBD1	TRBJ1-1	TGTGCCAGCAGTGAAAACGTGAGGGACAGGGTAACGACTGAAGCTTTCTTT	CASSENVRDRVTTEAFF
TRBV7-9	.	TRBD2	TRBJ2-5	TGTGCCAGCAGGCGGACTAGCGGGAGCGGGGTAGAGACCCAGTACTTC	CASRRTSGSGVETQYF
TRBV16	.	TRBD1	TRBJ2-7	TGTGCCAGCAGCCCCAGGACAGGGACCTACGAGCAGTACTTC	CASSPRTGTYEQYF
TRBV18	.	TRBD1	TRBJ1-2	TGTGCCAGCTCCCCGACAGGGAACTATGGCTACACCTTC	CASSPTGNYGYTF
TRBV9	.	.	TRBJ2-7	TGTGCCAGCAGCGCCTCTACGGTATCCTACGAGCAGTACTTC	CASSASTVSYEQYF
TRBV4-2	once	TRBD2	TRBJ2-3	TGTGCCAGTGGGACTAGCGGTACTTATACGCAGTATTTT	CASGTSGTYTQYF
TRBV7-6	.	TRBD1	TRBJ1-1	TGTGCCAGCAGCTCCGGGACAGGGGGCGCGAACACTGAAGCTTTCTTT	CASSSGTGGANTEAFF
TRBV7-3	.	.	TRBJ2-7	TGTGCCAGCAGCCCCCAAGGGCTAGAAAACTACGAGCAGTACTTC	CASSPQGLENYEQYF
TRBV4-3	.	TRBD1	TRBJ1-6	TGCGCCAGCAGCCGGCTCGACAGGGATTCACCCCTCCACTTT	CASSRLDRDSPLHF
TRBV7-2	.	TRBD1	TRBJ1-1	TGTGCCAGCAGCTTAACGGGACAGGGGACCGAAGCTTTCTTT	CASSLTGQGTEAFF
TRBV28	.	TRBD1	TRBJ1-1	TGTGCCAGCCCCCCCGGTGGCAGGGGGCCTAGTAGGGGGGAAGCTTTCTTT	CASPPGGRGPSRGEAFF
TRBV28	.	.	TRBJ1-1	TGTGCCAGCAGTCGGACGGCGAACACTGAAGCTTTCTTT	CASSRTANTEAFF
TRBV28	.	.	TRBJ2-3	TGTGCCAGCAGTTTGTCCCCAGGCGGGGCAGATACGCAGTATTTT	CASSLSPGGADTQYF
TRBV9	.	TRBD1	TRBJ1-2	TGTGCCAGCAGCCCTAGACAGGGAATCTATGGCTACACCTTC	CASSPRQGIYGYTF
TRBV29-1	.	.	TRBJ1-1	TGCAGCGGTGACAGAGGCACTGAAGCTTTCTTT	CSGDRGTEAFF
TRBV5-1	few	.	TRBJ2-2	TGCGCCAGCAGCCCGGGGCAGGGACGGACCGGGGAGCTGTTTTTT	CASSPGQGRTGELFF
TRBV27	once	.	TRBJ1-1	TGTGCCAGCAGAGGTGGGCCTGAAGCTTTCTTT	CASRGGPEAFF
TRBV7-6	.	.	TRBJ2-2	TGTGCCAGCAGCCCCGAGGCGGGCACCGGGGAGCTGTTTTTT	CASSPEAGTGELFF
TRBV27	.	.	TRBJ1-2	TGTGCCAGCAGTTTAAGCCAGGGCTATGGCTACACCTTC	CASSLSQGYGYTF
TRBV5-6	.	.	TRBJ2-3	TGTGCCAGCAGCCGGCGGAGGGGTGGGGCCCTTTGGGATACGCAGTATTTT	CASSRRRGGALWDTQYF
TRBV7-2	.	.	TRBJ2-2	TGTGCCAGCAGCTCGGACGGGACACTGAACACCGGGGAGCTGTTTTTT	CASSSDGTLNTGELFF
TRBV7-9	once	TRBD2	TRBJ2-7	TGTGCCAGCAGCTTAGGGGAAGCGGGGGACTCCTACGAGCAGTACTTC	CASSLGEAGDSYEQYF
TRBV2	.	.	TRBJ1-5	TGTGCCAGCAGCCTGGGACAACTCAATCAGCCCCAGCATTTT	CASSLGQLNQPQHF
TRBV4-1	.	.	TRBJ2-5	TGCGCCAGCAGCCAAGTGGTAGTTAGGGAGACCCAGTACTTC	CASSQVVVRETQYF
TRBV27	.	TRBD1	TRBJ1-2	TGTGCCAGCAGGGGAGACAGGGGCTATGGCTACACCTTC	CASRGDRGYGYTF
TRBV6-5	.	.	TRBJ2-7	TGTGCCAGCAGCCGCCGGCACGAGCAGTACTTC	CASSRRHEQYF
TRBV9	.	.	TRBJ2-7	TGTGCCAGCAGCCCTGGCGGGTCCTCCTACGAGCAGTACTTC	CASSPGGSSYEQYF
TRBV6-6	.	TRBD2	TRBJ2-1	TGTGCCAGCAAGTACGGACTAGCGGGAAGGGATGAGCAGTTCTTC	CASKYGLAGRDEQFF
TRBV6-5	once	.	TRBJ1-3	TGTGCCAGCAGCAAAGGGGGAAACACCATATATTTT	CASSKGGNTIYF
TRBV29-1	.	.	TRBJ2-7	TGCAGCGTTGTAAAGGAGGTCTACCACGAGCAGTACTTC	CSVVKEVYHEQYF
TRBV29-1	.	.	TRBJ1-3	TGCAGCGTTGTCTCGGTACTCTCTGGAAACACCATATATTTT	CSVVSVLSGNTIYF